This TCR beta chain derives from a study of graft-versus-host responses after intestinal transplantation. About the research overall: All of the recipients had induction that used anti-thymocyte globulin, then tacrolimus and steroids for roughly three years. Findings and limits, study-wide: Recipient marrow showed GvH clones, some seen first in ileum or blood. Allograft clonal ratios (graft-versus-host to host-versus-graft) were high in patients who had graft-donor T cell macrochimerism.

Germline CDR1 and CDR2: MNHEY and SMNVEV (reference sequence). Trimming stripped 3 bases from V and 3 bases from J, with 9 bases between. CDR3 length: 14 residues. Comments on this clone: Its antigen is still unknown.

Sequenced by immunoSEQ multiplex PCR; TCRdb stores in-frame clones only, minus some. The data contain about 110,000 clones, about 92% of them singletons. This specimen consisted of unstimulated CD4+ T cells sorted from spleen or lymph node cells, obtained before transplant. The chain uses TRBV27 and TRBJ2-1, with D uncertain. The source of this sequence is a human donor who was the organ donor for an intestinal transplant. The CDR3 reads CASSLSGFYNEQFF. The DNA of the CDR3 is TGTGCCAGCAGTTTGTCGGGTTTCTACAATGAGCAGTTCTTC.